This passage covers 18 T cell receptor beta chains from one sample sequenced in a study of cytomegalovirus exposure and HLA in healthy donors. Primers for the PCR totalled 60 Vbeta and 13 Jbeta. Sequenced by immunoSEQ multiplex PCR; TCRdb stores in-frame clones only, minus some. This sample's table reports tens of thousands of clones. The sample consisted of PBMCs. These receptors came from a man in his fifties in good health and CMV-seronegative.

This chain uses TRBV6-1 with TRBJ2-7; 8 nucleotides align to TRBD1. The germline V gene encodes CDR1 MNHNS and CDR2 SASEGT. CDR3 length: 14 residues. V shed 4 bases and J 2 bases; nucleotides not matched to a gene: 4. The chain's CDR3 is CASSVGTGPYEQYF. CDR3 in DNA: TGTGCCAGCAGTGTCGGGACAGGCCCCTACGAGCAGTACTTC.

CDR3 sequence reads: CASSAHREGPKQETQYF. The CDR3 coding sequence is TGTGCCAGCAGCGCTCATAGGGAGGGACCTAAACAAGAGACCCAGTACTTC. This chain uses TRBV21-1 with TRBJ2-5; TRBD2 is the table's D call and was not checked against the DNA. TRBV21-1 is reported as a pseudogene. The CDR3 sequence is 17 residues long.

The chain combines TRBV27 with TRBJ1-2, with D unresolved. This CDR3 is 13 amino acids long. The germline V gene has CDR1 MNHEY and CDR2 SMNVEV (reference sequence). V lost 3 bases and J lost 4, with 9 bases in between. CDR3 coding DNA: TGTGCCAGCAGTTTGATCGGGAGCTATGGCTACACCTTC. This translates into CASSLIGSYGYTF.

The chain combines TRBV27 with TRBJ2-1; possible D gene TRBD2, 6 bases. The V end lost 5 bases, the J end lost 6 bases, and 23 bases lay between the germline ends. Germline CDR1 reads MNHEY; CDR2 reads SMNVEV (reference sequence). The CDR3 contains 17 residues. This CDR3 is CASSTIPPSGTLNEQFF. The CDR3 nucleotides are TGTGCCAGCAGTACTATACCTCCCTCCGGGACTCTCAATGAGCAGTTCTTC.

The chain combines TRBV7-8 with TRBJ2-7, with D uncertain. The CDR3 extends over 14 amino acids. V lost 1 base, J lost 6 bases, and 13 bases lay in between. The germline gives CDR1 SGHVS, CDR2 FQNEAQ. Here the CDR3 reads CASSLGLSFSEQYF. The CDR3, as DNA: TGTGCCAGCAGCTTAGGACTTTCTTTCTCCGAGCAGTACTTC.

The chain is built from TRBV7-6 and TRBJ2-1; 12 positions agree with TRBD1. Germline values: CDR1 SGHVS, CDR2 FNYEAQ. V lost 4 bases and J lost 7; bases outside the gene matches: 14. This CDR3 region has 18 residues. CDR3 loop: CASSSTLSGDRGRNEQFF. The CDR3, as DNA: TGTGCCAGCAGCTCGACCCTCTCGGGGGACAGGGGGCGGAATGAGCAGTTCTTC.

This chain links TRBV6-6 with TRBJ1-2; TRBD1 aligns across 8 bases. This CDR3 contains 14 residues. Germline loops: CDR1 MNHNY, CDR2 SVGAGI (reference sequence). After removal of 6 bases from V and 0 bases from J, the junction contained 3 bases not matched to a gene. CDR3 nucleotide sequence: TGTGCCAGCAGCCACAGGGGGACTAACTATGGCTACACCTTC. Encoded protein: CASSHRGTNYGYTF.

The chain links TRBV7-9 to TRBJ1-2; tentatively, D is TRBD1 (5 bases). Trimming took 4 bases from V and 4 from J, leaving 13 bases between them. The CDR3 length is 14 residues. Germline V gives CDR1 SEHNR, CDR2 FQNEAQ (reference sequence). CDR3 residues: CASSSGRGIYGYTF. CDR3 coding DNA: TGTGCCAGCAGCTCAGGGCGCGGGATCTATGGCTACACCTTC.

The gene calls are TRBV19 and TRBJ2-7, with 10 bases fitting TRBD1. The CDR3 spans 16 residues. Trimming removed 1 base from V and 2 bases from J; junction bases left unmatched: 5. CDR1 LNHDA and CDR2 SQIVND come from the germline V gene (reference sequence). The CDR3 protein is CASSIGGTGATYEQYF. The CDR3, as DNA: TGTGCCAGTAGTATAGGAGGGACAGGGGCCACCTACGAGCAGTACTTC.

V and J are TRBV7-2 and TRBJ2-2; TRBD1 agrees at 7 bases. CDR1 SGHTA and CDR2 FQGNSA come from the germline V gene. The V segment lost 4 bases and the J segment 1 base; nucleotides outside the gene matches: 6. There are 16 residues in the CDR3. The CDR3 DNA sequence: TGTGCCAGCAGCTCGACAGGGCCCCTGAACACCGGGGAGCTGTTTTTT. It specifies CASSSTGPLNTGELFF.

J is TRBJ1-2 and V is TRBV5-1; possibly TRBD1 for D (6 bases). Germline V gene sequence: CDR1 SGHRS, CDR2 YFSETQ. The CDR3 has 14 residues. V gave up 4 bases and J gave up 6 bases, with 16 bases separating them. CDR3 residues: CASSPPTGFHGYTF. DNA of the CDR3: TGCGCCAGCAGCCCTCCGACAGGATTCCATGGCTACACCTTC.

The chain recombines TRBV9 with TRBJ2-7, with 9 positions matching TRBD1. Unmatched junction bases numbered 3, after V lost 2 bases and J lost 3 bases. The CDR3 has 14 residues. Per the germline V gene, CDR1 is SGDLS and CDR2 is YYNGEE. CDR3 sequence: CASSVQTGGYEQYF. The DNA for the CDR3 is TGTGCCAGCAGCGTCCAGACAGGGGGCTACGAGCAGTACTTC.

This sequence joins TRBV28 and TRBJ1-5; D ambiguous. Germline V gene sequence: CDR1 MDHEN, CDR2 SYDVKM. This CDR3 contains 12 residues. V lost 1 base, J lost 4 bases, and 2 bases lay in between. The CDR3 region is CASSLLNQPQHF. DNA for the CDR3: TGTGCCAGCAGTTTATTAAATCAGCCCCAGCATTTT.

The V gene is TRBV11-2, the J gene TRBJ2-7; 10 positions agree with TRBD1. V gave up 5 bases and J gave up 7 bases; unmatched junction bases: 11. The germline CDR1 and CDR2 sequences are SGHAT and FQNNGV. The CDR3 runs 15 residues. The CDR3 is CASSPRQGATGEQYF. CDR3 in DNA: TGTGCCAGCAGCCCCAGACAGGGGGCAACGGGGGAGCAGTACTTC.

The rearrangement joins TRBV27 to TRBJ1-6; D may be TRBD1 (6 bases). V lost 7 bases and J lost 7, with 17 bases in between. In germline, CDR1 is MNHEY, CDR2 SMNVEV (reference sequence). The CDR3 is 15 residues long. The CDR3 nucleotides are TGTGCCAGCAAGCCGGGGGGGCAAAGAAATTCACCCCTCCACTTT. It yields the protein CASKPGGQRNSPLHF.

This chain joins TRBV5-1 and TRBJ2-3; 10 bases map to TRBD2. The CDR3 consists of 15 residues. Germline CDR1 and CDR2: SGHRS and YFSETQ. V lost 4 bases to trimming and J lost 3 bases; unmatched junction nucleotides: 5. The DNA for the CDR3 is TGCGCCAGCAGCGCTACTAGCGGGGTGACAGATACGCAGTATTTT. It codes for CASSATSGVTDTQYF.

The V and J genes are TRBV11-2 and TRBJ2-3; D not certain. Germline V lookup: CDR1 SGHAT, CDR2 FQNNGV. This CDR3 is built from 14 residues. Trimming took 3 bases from V and 1 from J, leaving 8 bases between them. CDR3 sequence (DNA): TGTGCCAGCAGCTTCTATGTGGGCACAGATACGCAGTATTTT. Its protein is CASSFYVGTDTQYF. The full variable domain, with the rest looked up from reference TRBV11-2 and TRBJ2-3, is EAGVAQSPRYKIIEKRQSVAFWCNPISGHATLYWYQQILGQGPKLLIQFQNNGVVDDSQLPKDRFSAERLKGVDSTLKIQPAKLEDSAVYLCASSFYVGTDTQYFGPGTRLTVL.

The chain is built from TRBV6-1 and TRBJ2-3, with 8 bases that match TRBD1. V gave up 6 bases and J gave up 6 bases; unmatched junction bases: 8. Germline V gene sequence: CDR1 MNHNS, CDR2 SASEGT. The CDR3 consists of 14 residues. The CDR3 here is CASRLTGAPDTQYF. The DNA for the CDR3 is TGTGCCAGCAGGCTGACAGGGGCGCCGGATACGCAGTATTTT.